These T cell receptor beta chains were read from a single sample in a study of graft-versus-host responses after intestinal transplantation. Here immunoSEQ multiplex PCR was the method, and the copy in TCRdb shows in-frame clones only, minus some. The sample consists of about 6,800 clones, over 25% of them appearing once. Source: alloreactive CD4+ T cells from a mixed lymphocyte reaction culture, taken before intestinal transplant. Receptor source: a human patient who received an intestinal transplant. The CDR3 runs from the conserved cysteine through the conserved F or W. A D gene is named only where the DNA matches it firmly. Size is stated for part of the rows, as once, few or many counts, or as a class when the clone is expanded.

d_call	j_call	v_call	clone_size	cdr3_nt	cdr3_aa
NA	TRBJ2-1	TRBV10-1	NA	TGCGCCAGCAGTCGGCAGGGGGGGAACAATGAGCAGTTCTTC	CASSRQGGNNEQFF
NA	TRBJ2-6	TRBV7-8	NA	TGTGCCAGCACCTTGCCAGGTTACCCACAAAGTCGGGCCAACGTCCTGACTTTC	CASTLPGYPQSRANVLTF
NA	TRBJ2-1	TRBV18	NA	TGTGCCAGCTCCCGTCGGGACGGTGCCTACAATGAGCAGTTCTTC	CASSRRDGAYNEQFF
NA	TRBJ2-1	TRBV9	NA	TGTGCCAGCAGCGTAGATGATAGCTCCTACAATGAGCAGTTCTTC	CASSVDDSSYNEQFF
NA	TRBJ1-1	TRBV11-2	few	TGTGCCAGCAGCTTTACTCAGGGAACTGAAGCTTTCTTT	CASSFTQGTEAFF
NA	TRBJ1-1	TRBV9	NA	TGTGCCAGCAGCGTAGATAGCGGGTTTTACACTGAAGCTTTCTTT	CASSVDSGFYTEAFF
TRBD2	TRBJ2-3	TRBV5-5	few	TGTGCCAGCAGCACCCTAGCGGGAGTTGATACGCAGTATTTT	CASSTLAGVDTQYF
NA	TRBJ2-7	TRBV28	NA	TGTGCCAGCAGTTTATCCTCCTGGCGCCACGAGCAGTACTTC	CASSLSSWRHEQYF
TRBD2	TRBJ2-1	TRBV28	NA	TGTGCCAGCAGTTTCACTAGCGGGCTGCCCTACAATGAGCAGTTCTTC	CASSFTSGLPYNEQFF
NA	TRBJ2-1	TRBV5-1	NA	TGCGCCAGCAGCTCGGGGTGGGGGCCGGGCAATGAGCAGTTCTTC	CASSSGWGPGNEQFF
NA	TRBJ2-5	TRBV6-5	NA	TGTGCCAGCAGCTGGGGAGGCCGGAGGGGGACCCAGTACTTC	CASSWGGRRGTQYF
NA	TRBJ2-7	TRBV5-1	NA	TGCGCCAGCAGCTTCAACCCCAACGAGCAGTACTTC	CASSFNPNEQYF
NA	TRBJ2-7	TRBV11-1	NA	TGTGCCAGCAGCGCCCGCCGGTCCGGGGAGCAGTACTTC	CASSARRSGEQYF
NA	TRBJ1-5	TRBV19	NA	TGTGCCAGTAGTTGGGCACAGAGACAGCCCCAGCATTTT	CASSWAQRQPQHF
TRBD2	TRBJ2-1	TRBV5-4	NA	TGTGCCAGCAGCCAAGACCCTAGCGGGGATCTCTGGGGCAATGAGCAGTTCTTC	CASSQDPSGDLWGNEQFF
NA	TRBJ1-2	TRBV30	NA	TGTGCCTGGAGTCAGAACTATGGCTACACCTTC	CAWSQNYGYTF
NA	TRBJ2-7	TRBV6-5	few	TGTGCCAGCAGTTACGCCGGCTGGGCAGGGTACGAGCAGTACTTC	CASSYAGWAGYEQYF
TRBD1	TRBJ2-7	TRBV6-1	NA	TGTGCCAGCAGGCCAACCGGGACAGGGTTTTACGAGCAGTACTTC	CASRPTGTGFYEQYF
NA	TRBJ2-1	TRBV19	NA	TGTGCCAGTAGCAAAAGGATGGGGGAAGTCCCCTACAATGAGCAGTTCTTC	CASSKRMGEVPYNEQFF
TRBD2	TRBJ2-1	TRBV29-1	medium-sized	TGCAGCGTTGTGGTTATAGCGGGAGCATCCGAGCAGTTCTTC	CSVVVIAGASEQFF